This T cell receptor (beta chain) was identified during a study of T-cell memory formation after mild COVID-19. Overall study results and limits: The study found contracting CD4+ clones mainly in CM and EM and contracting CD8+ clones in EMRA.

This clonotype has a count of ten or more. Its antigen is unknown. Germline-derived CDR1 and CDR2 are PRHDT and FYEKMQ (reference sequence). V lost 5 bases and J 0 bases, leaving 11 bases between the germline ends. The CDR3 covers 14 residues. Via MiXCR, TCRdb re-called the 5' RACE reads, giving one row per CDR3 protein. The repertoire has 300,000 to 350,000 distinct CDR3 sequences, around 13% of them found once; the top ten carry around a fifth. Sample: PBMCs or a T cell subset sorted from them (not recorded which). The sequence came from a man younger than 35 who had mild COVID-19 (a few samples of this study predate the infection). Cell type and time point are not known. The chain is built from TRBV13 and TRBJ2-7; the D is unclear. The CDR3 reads CASSPSANSYEQYF. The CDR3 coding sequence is TGTGCCAGCAGCCCGTCGGCCAACTCCTACGAGCAGTACTTC.